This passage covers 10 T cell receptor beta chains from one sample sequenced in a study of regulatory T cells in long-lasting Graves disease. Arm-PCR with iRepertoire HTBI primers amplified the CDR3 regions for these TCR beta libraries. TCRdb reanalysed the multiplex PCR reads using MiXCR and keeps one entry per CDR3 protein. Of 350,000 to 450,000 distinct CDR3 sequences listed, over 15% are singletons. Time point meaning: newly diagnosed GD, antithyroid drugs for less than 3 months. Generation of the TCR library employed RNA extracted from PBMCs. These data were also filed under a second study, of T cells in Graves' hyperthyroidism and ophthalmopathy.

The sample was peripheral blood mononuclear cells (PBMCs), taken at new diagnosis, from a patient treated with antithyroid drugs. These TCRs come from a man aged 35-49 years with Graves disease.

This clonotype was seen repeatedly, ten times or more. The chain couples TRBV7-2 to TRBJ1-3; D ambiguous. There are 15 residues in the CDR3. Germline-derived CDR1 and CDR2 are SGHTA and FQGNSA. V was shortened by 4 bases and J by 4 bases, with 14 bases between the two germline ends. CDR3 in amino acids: CASSSGIFLGNTIYF. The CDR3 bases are TGTGCCAGCAGCTCCGGGATTTTTCTAGGAAACACCATATATTTT.

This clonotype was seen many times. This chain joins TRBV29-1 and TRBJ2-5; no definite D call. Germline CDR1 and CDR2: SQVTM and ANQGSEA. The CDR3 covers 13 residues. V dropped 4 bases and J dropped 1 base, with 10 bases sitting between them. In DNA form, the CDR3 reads TGCAGCGTTGTGCCGTCGGGCCAAGAGACCCAGTACTTC. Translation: CSVVPSGQETQYF.

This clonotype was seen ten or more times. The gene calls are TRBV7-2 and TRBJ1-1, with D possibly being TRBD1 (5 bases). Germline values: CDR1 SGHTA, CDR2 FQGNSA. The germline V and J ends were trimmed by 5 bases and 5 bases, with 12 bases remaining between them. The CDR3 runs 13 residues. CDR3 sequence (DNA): TGTGCCAGCAGCCCATGGCAGGGAACTGAAGCTTTCTTT. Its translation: CASSPWQGTEAFF.

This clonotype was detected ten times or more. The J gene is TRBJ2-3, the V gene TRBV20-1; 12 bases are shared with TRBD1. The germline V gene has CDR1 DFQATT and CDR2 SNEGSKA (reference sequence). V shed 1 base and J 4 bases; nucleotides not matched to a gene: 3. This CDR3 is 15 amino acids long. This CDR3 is CSARGDRGRADTQYF. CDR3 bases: TGCAGTGCTAGAGGGGACAGGGGGCGGGCAGATACGCAGTATTTT.

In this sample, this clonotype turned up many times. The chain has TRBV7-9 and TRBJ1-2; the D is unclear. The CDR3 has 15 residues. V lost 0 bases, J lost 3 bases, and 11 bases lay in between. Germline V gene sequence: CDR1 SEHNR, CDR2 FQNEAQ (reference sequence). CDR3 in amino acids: CASSLAPEGYYGYTF. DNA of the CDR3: TGTGCCAGCAGCTTAGCGCCCGAGGGATACTATGGCTACACCTTC.

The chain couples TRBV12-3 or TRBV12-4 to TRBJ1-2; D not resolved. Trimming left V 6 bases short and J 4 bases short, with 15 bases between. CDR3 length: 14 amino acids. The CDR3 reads CASSRSGRAYGYTF. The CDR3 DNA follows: TGTGCCAGCAGCCGGTCTGGGAGGGCCTATGGCTACACCTTC.

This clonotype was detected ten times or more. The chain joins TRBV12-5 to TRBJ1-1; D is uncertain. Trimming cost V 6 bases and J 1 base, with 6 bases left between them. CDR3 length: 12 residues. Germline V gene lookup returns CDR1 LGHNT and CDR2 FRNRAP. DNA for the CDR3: TGTGCTAGTGGCTTCTGGAACACTGAAGCTTTCTTT. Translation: CASGFWNTEAFF.

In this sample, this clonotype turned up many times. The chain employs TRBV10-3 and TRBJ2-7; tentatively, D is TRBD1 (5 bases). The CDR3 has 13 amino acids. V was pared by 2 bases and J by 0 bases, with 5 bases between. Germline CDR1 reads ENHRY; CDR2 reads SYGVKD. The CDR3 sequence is CAISEDSSYEQYF. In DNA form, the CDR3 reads TGTGCCATCAGTGAGGACAGCTCCTACGAGCAGTACTTC.

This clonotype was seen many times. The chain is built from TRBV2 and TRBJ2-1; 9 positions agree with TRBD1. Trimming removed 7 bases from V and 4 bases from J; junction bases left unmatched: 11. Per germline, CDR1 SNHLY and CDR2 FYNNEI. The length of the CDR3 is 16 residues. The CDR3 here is CASIYTGTGRYNEQFF. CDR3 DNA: TGTGCCAGCATTTACACCGGGACAGGGCGTTACAATGAGCAGTTCTTC.

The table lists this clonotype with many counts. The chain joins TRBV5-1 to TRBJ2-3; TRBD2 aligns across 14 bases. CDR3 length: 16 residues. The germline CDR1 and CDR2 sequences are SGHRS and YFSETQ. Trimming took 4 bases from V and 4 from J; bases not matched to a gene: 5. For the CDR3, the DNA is TGCGCCAGCAGCCTGGGGACTAGCGGGGGAGCAGATACGCAGTATTTT. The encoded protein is CASSLGTSGGADTQYF. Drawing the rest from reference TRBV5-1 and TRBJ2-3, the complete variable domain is KAGVTQTPRYLIKTRGQQVTLSCSPISGHRSVSWYQQTPGQGLQFLFEYFSETQRNKGNFPGRFSGRQFSNSRSEMNVSTLELGDSALYLCASSLGTSGGADTQYFGPGTRLTVL.